Given below is one T cell receptor (beta chain) in context. Method: immunoSEQ multiplex PCR; TCRdb's copy keeps in-frame clones and lacks some. The data show roughly 200,000 clones, with around nine tenths seen just once and around 1.5% held by the top ten. The sample originates from a study of blood T cell repertoires in COVID-19. V lost 1 base and J 2 bases, leaving 6 bases between the germline ends. Germline CDR1 and CDR2: SGHNT and YENEEA. The CDR3 is 13 amino acids. The chain recombines TRBV11-3 with TRBJ2-7; D ambiguous. The clonotype was recovered from a man between 18 and 29 years old with active or convalescent COVID-19. Sequenced sample: peripheral blood. CDR3 DNA sequence: TGTGCCAGCAGCTTAGGTCAGACCTACGAGCAGTACTTC. Amino acids: CASSLGQTYEQYF.